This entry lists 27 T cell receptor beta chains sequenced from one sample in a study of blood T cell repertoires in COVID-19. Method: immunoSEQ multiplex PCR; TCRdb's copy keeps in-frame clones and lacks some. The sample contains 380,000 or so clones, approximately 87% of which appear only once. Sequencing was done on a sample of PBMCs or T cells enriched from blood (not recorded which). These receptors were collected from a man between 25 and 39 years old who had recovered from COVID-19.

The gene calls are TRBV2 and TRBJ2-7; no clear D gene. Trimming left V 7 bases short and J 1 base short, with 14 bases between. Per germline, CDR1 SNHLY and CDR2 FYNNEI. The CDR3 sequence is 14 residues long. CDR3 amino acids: CASTPSVVSYEQYF. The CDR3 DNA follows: TGTGCCAGCACCCCTTCGGTGGTATCCTACGAGCAGTACTTC.

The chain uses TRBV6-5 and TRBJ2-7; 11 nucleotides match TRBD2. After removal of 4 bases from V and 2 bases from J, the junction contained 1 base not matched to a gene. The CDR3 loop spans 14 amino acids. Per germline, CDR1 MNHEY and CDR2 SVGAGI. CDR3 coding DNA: TGTGCCAGCAGTTCGACTAGCGGGGCCTACGAGCAGTACTTC. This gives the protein CASSSTSGAYEQYF.

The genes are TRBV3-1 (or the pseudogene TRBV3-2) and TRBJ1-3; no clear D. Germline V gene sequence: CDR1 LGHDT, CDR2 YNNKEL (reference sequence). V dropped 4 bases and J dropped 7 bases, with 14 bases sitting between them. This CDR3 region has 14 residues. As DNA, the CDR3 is TGTGCCAGCAGCCTAGTCGGAGGTAGTAACACCATATATTTT. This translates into CASSLVGGSNTIYF.

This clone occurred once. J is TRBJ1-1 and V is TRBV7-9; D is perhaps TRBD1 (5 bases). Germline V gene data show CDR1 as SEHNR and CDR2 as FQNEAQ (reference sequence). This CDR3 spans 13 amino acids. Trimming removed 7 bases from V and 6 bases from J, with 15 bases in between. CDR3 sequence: CASKQGKLPEAFF. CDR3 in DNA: TGTGCCAGCAAGCAGGGCAAATTGCCTGAAGCTTTCTTT.

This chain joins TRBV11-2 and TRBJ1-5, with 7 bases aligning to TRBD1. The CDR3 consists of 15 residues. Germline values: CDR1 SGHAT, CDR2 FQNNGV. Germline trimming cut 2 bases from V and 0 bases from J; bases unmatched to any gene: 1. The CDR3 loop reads CASSLTGDSNQPQHF. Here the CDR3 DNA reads TGTGCCAGCAGCTTAACAGGGGATAGCAATCAGCCCCAGCATTTT.

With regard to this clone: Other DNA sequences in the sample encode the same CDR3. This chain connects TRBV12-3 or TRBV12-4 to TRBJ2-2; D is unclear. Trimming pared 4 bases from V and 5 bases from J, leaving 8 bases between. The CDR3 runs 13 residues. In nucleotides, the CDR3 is TGTGCCAGCAGTTCCCCCAATACCGGGGAGCTGTTTTTT. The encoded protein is CASSSPNTGELFF.

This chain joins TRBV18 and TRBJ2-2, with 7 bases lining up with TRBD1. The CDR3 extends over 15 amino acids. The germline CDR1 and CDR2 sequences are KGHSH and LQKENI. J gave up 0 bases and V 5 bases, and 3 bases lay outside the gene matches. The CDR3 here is CASSKGQSNTGELFF. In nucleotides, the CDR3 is TGTGCCAGCTCAAAGGGACAGTCGAACACCGGGGAGCTGTTTTTT.

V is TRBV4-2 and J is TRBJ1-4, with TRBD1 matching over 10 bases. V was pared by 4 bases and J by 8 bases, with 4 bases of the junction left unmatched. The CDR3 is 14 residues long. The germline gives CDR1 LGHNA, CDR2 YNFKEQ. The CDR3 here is CASSLGQGGEKLFF. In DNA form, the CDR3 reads TGTGCCAGCAGCCTAGGACAGGGGGGAGAAAAACTGTTTTTT.

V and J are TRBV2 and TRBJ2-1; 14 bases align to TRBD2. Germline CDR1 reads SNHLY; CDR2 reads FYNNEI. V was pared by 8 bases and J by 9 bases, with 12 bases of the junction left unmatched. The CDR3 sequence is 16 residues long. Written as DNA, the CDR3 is TGTGCCAGCTCTTCCCTGACTAGCGGGGGGGCAAGTGAGCAGTTCTTC. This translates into CASSSLTSGGASEQFF.

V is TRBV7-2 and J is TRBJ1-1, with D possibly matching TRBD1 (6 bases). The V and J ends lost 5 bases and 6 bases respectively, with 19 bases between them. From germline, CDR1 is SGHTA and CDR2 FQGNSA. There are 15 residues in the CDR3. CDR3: CASSAQQGGLAEAFF. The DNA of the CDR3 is TGTGCCAGCAGCGCACAACAGGGAGGGTTGGCTGAAGCTTTCTTT.

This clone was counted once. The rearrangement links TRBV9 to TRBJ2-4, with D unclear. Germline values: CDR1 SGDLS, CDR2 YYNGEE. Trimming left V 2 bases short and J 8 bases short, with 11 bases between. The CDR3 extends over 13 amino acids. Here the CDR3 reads CASSVSVRDIQYF. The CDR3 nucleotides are TGTGCCAGCAGCGTGAGCGTTCGAGACATTCAGTACTTC.

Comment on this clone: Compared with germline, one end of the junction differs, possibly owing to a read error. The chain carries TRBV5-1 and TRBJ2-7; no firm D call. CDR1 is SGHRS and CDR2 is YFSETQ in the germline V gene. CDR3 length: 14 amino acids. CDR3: CASTLGTASYEQYF. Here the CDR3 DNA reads TGCGCCAGCACCTTGGGAACAGCCTCCTACGAGCAGTACTTC.

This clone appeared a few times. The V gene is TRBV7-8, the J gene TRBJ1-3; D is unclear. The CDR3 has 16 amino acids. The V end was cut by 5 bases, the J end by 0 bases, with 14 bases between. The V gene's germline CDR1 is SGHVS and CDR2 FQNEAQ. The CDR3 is CASSRAQQSSGNTIYF. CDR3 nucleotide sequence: TGTGCCAGCAGCCGGGCCCAACAGAGCTCTGGAAACACCATATATTTT.

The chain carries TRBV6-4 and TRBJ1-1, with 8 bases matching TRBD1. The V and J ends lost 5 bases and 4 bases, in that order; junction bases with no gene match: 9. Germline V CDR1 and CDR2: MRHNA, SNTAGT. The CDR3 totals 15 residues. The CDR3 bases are TGTGCCAGCAGTCCGGAACAGGGGGGTCTCACTGAAGCTTTCTTT. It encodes CASSPEQGGLTEAFF.

CDR3 sequence reads: CASSTSGLTYEQYF. In DNA form, the CDR3 reads TGTGCCAGTAGTACCTCCGGACTGACCTACGAGCAGTACTTC. The chain joins TRBV19 to TRBJ2-7; tentatively, D is TRBD2 (5 bases). Germline V lookup: CDR1 LNHDA, CDR2 SQIVND (reference sequence). Trimming stripped 4 bases from V and 2 bases from J, with 12 bases between. The CDR3 runs to 14 residues.

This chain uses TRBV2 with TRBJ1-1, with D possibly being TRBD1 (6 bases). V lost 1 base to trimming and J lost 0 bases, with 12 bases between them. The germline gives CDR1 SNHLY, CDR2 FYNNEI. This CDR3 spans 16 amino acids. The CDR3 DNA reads TGTGCCAGCAGTGAAGGTTTGACAGGCATGAACACTGAAGCTTTCTTT. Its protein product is CASSEGLTGMNTEAFF.

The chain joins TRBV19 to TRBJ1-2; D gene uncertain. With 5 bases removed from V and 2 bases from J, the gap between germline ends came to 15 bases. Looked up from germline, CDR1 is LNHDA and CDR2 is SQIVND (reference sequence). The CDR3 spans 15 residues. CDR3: CASSRQQIPNYGYTF. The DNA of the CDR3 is TGTGCCAGTAGTCGCCAACAGATCCCCAACTATGGCTACACCTTC. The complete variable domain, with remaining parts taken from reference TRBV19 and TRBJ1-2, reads DGGITQSPKYLFRKEGQNVTLSCEQNLNHDAMYWYRQDPGQGLRLIYYSQIVNDFQKGDIAEGYSVSREKKESFPLTVTSAQKNPTAFYLCASSRQQIPNYGYTFGSGTRLTVV.

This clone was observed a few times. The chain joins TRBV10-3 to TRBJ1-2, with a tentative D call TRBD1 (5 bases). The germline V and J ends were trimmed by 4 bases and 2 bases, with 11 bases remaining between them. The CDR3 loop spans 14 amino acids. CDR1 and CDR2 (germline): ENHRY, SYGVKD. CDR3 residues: CAISGGDKNYGYTF. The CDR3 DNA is TGTGCCATCAGTGGGGGGGATAAGAACTATGGCTACACCTTC.

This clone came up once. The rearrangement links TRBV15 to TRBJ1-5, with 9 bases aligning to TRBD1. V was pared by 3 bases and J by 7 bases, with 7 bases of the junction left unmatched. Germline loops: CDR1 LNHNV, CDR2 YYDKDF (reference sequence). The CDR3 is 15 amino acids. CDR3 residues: CATSRDRGPGQPQHF. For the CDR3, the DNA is TGTGCCACCAGCAGGGACAGGGGCCCGGGCCAGCCCCAGCATTTT.

The CDR3 coding sequence is TGTGCCAGCAGCGTCGGCAGGGAGACCCAGTACTTC. Residues: CASSVGRETQYF. This sequence joins TRBV9 and TRBJ2-5; D call uncertain. There are 12 residues in the CDR3. CDR1 and CDR2 (germline): SGDLS, YYNGEE. The V end was cut by 2 bases, the J end by 5 bases, with 7 bases between.

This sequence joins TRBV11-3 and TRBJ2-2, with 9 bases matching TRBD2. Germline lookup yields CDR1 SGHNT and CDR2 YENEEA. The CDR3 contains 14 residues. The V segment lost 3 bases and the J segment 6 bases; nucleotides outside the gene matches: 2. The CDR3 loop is CASSLSGGSGELFF. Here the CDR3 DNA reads TGTGCCAGCAGCTTGAGCGGGGGGTCCGGGGAGCTGTTTTTT.

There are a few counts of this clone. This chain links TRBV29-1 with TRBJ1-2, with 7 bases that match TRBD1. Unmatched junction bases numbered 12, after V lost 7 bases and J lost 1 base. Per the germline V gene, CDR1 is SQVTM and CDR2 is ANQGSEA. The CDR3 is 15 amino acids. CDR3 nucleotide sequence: TGCAGCGGGGGACAGAGTCAAGGTGTTAACTATGGCTACACCTTC. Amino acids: CSGGQSQGVNYGYTF.

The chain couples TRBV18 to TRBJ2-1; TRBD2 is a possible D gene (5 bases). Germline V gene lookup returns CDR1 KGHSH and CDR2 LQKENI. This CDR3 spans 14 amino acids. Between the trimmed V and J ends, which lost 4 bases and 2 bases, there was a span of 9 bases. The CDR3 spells CASSLGVTYNEQFF. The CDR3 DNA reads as TGTGCCAGCTCACTCGGGGTTACCTACAATGAGCAGTTCTTC.

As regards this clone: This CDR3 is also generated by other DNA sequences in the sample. CDR3: CASSVRGGQETQYF. For the CDR3, the DNA is TGTGCCAGCAGCGTACGAGGTGGTCAAGAGACCCAGTACTTC. This sequence joins TRBV9 and TRBJ2-5; D not resolved. CDR3 length: 14 residues. V lost 1 base, J lost 2 bases, and 9 bases lay in between. Germline CDR1 and CDR2: SGDLS and YYNGEE.

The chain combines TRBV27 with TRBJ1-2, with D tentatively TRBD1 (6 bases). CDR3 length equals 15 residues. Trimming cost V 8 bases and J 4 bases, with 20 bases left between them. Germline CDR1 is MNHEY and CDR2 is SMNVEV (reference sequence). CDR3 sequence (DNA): TGTGCCAGCCACTCCCTACAGGGATATAGCTATGGCTACACCTTC. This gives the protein CASHSLQGYSYGYTF.

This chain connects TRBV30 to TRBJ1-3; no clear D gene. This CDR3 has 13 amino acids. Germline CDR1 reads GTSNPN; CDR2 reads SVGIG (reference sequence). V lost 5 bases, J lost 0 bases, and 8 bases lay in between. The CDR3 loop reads CAWFSSSGNTIYF. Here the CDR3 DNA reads TGTGCCTGGTTCTCGAGCTCTGGAAACACCATATATTTT.

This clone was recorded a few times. CDR3 protein: CASSGDLAGGQTQYF. The CDR3 DNA is TGTGCCAGCAGCGGGGACCTAGCGGGGGGGCAGACCCAGTACTTC. The V gene is TRBV9, the J gene TRBJ2-5, with 12 bases lining up with TRBD2. From germline, CDR1 is SGDLS and CDR2 YYNGEE. The CDR3 sequence is 15 residues long. Trimming took 3 bases from V and 6 from J; bases not matched to a gene: 6.